These 7 T cell receptor beta chains share one sample of origin, sequenced in a study of T cells in Graves' hyperthyroidism and ophthalmopathy. TCR beta CDR3 sequences were amplified from RNA transcripts. When the TCR CDR3 underwent first-round RT-PCR, the HTBI primer set was used. From the multiplex PCR reads, TCRdb called clonotypes with MiXCR, one entry per CDR3 protein. The repertoire holds a few hundred thousand distinct CDR3 sequences, with around 20% as singletons. Source material: blood. The source of these receptors is a man younger than 35 with Graves' hyperthyroidism.

The J gene is TRBJ1-5, the V gene TRBV30, with 7 bases that match TRBD1. The J segment lost 2 bases and the V segment lost 4 bases, leaving 8 bases of the junction unmatched. Germline CDR1 GTSNPN, CDR2 SVGIG (reference sequence). This CDR3 is 15 amino acids long. The CDR3 DNA is TGTGCCTGGACTCCAGGGGGGAGCGGCAATCAGCCCCAGCATTTT. This sequence encodes CAWTPGGSGNQPQHF.

This clonotype was detected many times. This chain connects TRBV9 to TRBJ2-7, with 8 bases identical to TRBD1. The CDR3 consists of 15 residues. Germline assignment: CDR1 SGDLS and CDR2 YYNGEE. After removal of 5 bases from V and 6 bases from J, the junction contained 13 bases not matched to a gene. CDR3 DNA: TGTGCCAGCAGTGCCGGACAGGGAGTATCAGCCGAGCAGTACTTC. This encodes CASSAGQGVSAEQYF.

Written as DNA, the CDR3 is TGTGCCAGCAGCTCGAGCGGGGTTCTTGGCGGGGAGCTGTTTTTT. It yields the protein CASSSSGVLGGELFF. The rearrangement links TRBV11-2 to TRBJ2-2; 7 bases match TRBD2. Germline CDR1 reads SGHAT; CDR2 reads FQNNGV. This CDR3 is 15 amino acids long. The V gene end was trimmed by 4 bases and the J gene end by 7 bases; junction bases not matched to a gene: 9.

The CDR3 here is CASSYEPQGEQYF. Written as DNA, the CDR3 is TGTGCCAGCAGCTACGAGCCACAGGGCGAGCAGTACTTC. The chain recombines TRBV7-9 with TRBJ2-7, with a weak D call TRBD1 (6 bases). Trimming took off 4 bases at V and 6 bases at J, with 13 bases between the two ends. The CDR3 consists of 13 residues. CDR1 and CDR2 from the germline V gene are SEHNR and FQNEAQ (reference sequence). Based on the CDR3 plus reference TRBV7-9 and TRBJ2-7, the full variable domain is DTGVSQNPRHKITKRGQNVTFRCDPISEHNRLYWYRQTLGQGPEFLTYFQNEAQLEKSRLLSDRFSAERPKGSFSTLEIQRTEQGDSAMYLCASSYEPQGEQYFGPGTRLTVT.

This clonotype was seen many times. The CDR3 bases are TGTGCCAGCAGCCTTCGGACAGGGGGGTGGCAGCCCCAGCATTTT. Its translation is CASSLRTGGWQPQHF. This chain joins TRBV2 and TRBJ1-5; TRBD1 aligns across 10 bases. The CDR3 totals 15 residues. Trimming cost V 6 bases and J 7 bases; bases outside gene matches: 9. CDR1 and CDR2 from the germline V gene are SNHLY and FYNNEI.

The genes are TRBV28 and TRBJ1-2, with 9 bases that match TRBD1. Per germline, CDR1 MDHEN and CDR2 SYDVKM. Trimming took 4 bases from V and 6 from J; bases not matched to a gene: 6. The CDR3 length is 14 residues. The CDR3 reads CASSYRQGEHGYTF. The CDR3 nucleotides read TGTGCCAGCAGTTACCGACAGGGGGAGCATGGCTACACCTTC.

This clonotype was counted ten times or more. The chain joins TRBV20-1 to TRBJ1-5; D is perhaps TRBD1 (6 bases). CDR1 is DFQATT, CDR2 SNEGSKA, per germline (reference sequence). Trimming shortened V by 6 bases and J by 1 base, and 16 bases separated the two germline ends. This CDR3 contains 15 residues. The CDR3 is CSAYSLGQSNQPQHF. The CDR3 nucleotides read TGCAGTGCGTATTCATTAGGACAGAGCAATCAGCCCCAGCATTTT.